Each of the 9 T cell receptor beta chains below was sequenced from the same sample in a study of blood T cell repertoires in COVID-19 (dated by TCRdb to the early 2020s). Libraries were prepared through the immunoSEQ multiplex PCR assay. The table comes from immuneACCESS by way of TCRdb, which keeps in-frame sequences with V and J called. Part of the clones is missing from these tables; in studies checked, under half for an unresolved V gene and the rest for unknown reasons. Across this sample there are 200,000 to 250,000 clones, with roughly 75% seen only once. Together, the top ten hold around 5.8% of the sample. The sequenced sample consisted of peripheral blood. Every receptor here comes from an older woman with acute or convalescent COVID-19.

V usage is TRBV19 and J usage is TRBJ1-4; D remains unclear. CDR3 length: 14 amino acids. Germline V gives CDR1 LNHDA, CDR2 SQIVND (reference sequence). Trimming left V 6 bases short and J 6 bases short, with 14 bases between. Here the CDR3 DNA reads TGTGCCAGTAGCCGGGGAGCTGGGTATGAAAAACTGTTTTTT. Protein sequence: CASSRGAGYEKLFF.

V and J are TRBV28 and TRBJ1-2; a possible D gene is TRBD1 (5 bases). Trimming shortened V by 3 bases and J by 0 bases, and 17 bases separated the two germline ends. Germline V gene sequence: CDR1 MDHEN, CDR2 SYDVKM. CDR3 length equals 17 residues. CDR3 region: CASSFLGWTPTNYGYTF. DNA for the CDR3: TGTGCCAGCAGTTTTTTAGGTTGGACACCTACTAACTATGGCTACACCTTC.

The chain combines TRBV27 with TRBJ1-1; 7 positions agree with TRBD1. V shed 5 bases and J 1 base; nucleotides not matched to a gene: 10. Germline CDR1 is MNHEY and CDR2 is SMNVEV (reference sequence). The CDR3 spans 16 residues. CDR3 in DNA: TGTGCCAGCAGTCGAGACAGGGCCATTTCGAACACTGAAGCTTTCTTT. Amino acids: CASSRDRAISNTEAFF.

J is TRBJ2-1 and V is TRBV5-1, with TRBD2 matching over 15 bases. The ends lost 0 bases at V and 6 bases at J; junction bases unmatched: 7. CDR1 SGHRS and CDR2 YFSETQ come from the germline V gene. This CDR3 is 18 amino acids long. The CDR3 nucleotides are TGCGCCAGCAGCTTGGGGACTAGCGGGAGGGGAGGCCCCAATGAGCAGTTCTTC. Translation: CASSLGTSGRGGPNEQFF.

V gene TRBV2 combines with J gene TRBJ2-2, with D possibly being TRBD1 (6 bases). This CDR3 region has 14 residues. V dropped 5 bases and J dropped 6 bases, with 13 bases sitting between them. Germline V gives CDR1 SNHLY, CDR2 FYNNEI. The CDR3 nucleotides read TGTGCCAGCAGTCCCCAGGGGATGGCCGGGGAGCTGTTTTTT. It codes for CASSPQGMAGELFF.

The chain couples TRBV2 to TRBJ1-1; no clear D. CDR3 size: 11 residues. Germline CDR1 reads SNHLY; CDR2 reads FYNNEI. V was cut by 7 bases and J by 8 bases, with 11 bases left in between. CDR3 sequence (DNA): TGTGCCAGCAAGTGGGAGGGAGAAGCTTTCTTT. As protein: CASKWEGEAFF.

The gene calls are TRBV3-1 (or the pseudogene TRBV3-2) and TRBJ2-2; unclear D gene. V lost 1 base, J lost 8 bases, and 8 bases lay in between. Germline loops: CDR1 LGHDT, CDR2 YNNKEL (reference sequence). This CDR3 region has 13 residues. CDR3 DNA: TGTGCCAGCAGCCAAGCGGGTGCGGGGGAGCTGTTTTTT. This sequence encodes CASSQAGAGELFF.

CDR3: CSVDGQPGNTEAFF. The DNA of the CDR3 is TGCAGCGTCGACGGACAGCCGGGGAACACTGAAGCTTTCTTT. The chain recombines TRBV29-1 with TRBJ1-1; tentative D call: TRBD1 (6 bases). With 6 bases removed from V and 1 base from J, the gap between germline ends came to 15 bases. The CDR3 loop spans 14 amino acids. Germline values: CDR1 SQVTM, CDR2 ANQGSEA.

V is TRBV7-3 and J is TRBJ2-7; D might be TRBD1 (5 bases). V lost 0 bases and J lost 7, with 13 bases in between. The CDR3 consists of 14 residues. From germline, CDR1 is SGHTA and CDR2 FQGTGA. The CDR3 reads CASSLTPGSLEQYF. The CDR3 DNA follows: TGTGCCAGCAGCTTAACACCAGGGTCTCTGGAGCAGTACTTC.